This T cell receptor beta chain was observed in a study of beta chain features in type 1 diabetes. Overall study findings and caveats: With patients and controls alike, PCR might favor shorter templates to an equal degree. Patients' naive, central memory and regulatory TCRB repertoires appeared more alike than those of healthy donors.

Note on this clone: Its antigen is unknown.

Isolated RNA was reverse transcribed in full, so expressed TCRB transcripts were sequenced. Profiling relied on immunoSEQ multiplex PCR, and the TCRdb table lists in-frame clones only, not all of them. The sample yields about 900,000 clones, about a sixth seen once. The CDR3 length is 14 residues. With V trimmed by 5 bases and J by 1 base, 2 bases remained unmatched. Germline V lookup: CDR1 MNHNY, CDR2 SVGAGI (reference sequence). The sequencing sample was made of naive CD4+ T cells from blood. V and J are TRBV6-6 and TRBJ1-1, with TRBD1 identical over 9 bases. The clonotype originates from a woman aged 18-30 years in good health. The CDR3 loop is CASSKGQGNTEAFF. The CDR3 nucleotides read TGTGCCAGCAGTAAGGGACAGGGGAACACTGAAGCTTTCTTT.